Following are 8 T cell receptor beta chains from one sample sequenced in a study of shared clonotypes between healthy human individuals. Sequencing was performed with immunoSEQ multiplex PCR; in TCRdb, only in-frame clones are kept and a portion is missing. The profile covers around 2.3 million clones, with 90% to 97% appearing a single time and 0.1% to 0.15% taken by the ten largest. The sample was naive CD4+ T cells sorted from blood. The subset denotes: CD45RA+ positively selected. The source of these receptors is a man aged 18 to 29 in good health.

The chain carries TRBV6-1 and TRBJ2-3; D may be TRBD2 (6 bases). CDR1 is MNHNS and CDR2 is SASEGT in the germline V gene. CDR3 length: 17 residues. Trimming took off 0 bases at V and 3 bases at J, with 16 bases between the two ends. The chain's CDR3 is CASSEALLAISTDTQYF. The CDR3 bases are TGTGCCAGCAGTGAAGCGCTCCTAGCGATTAGTACAGATACGCAGTATTTT.

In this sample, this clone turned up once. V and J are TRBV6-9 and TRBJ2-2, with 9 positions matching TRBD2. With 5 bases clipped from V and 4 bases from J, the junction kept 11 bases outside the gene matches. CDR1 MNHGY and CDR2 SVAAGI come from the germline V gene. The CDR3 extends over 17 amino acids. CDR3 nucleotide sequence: TGTGCCAGCAGTGGAACCGGGACTAGCTTCCTCACCGGGGAGCTGTTTTTT. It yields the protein CASSGTGTSFLTGELFF.

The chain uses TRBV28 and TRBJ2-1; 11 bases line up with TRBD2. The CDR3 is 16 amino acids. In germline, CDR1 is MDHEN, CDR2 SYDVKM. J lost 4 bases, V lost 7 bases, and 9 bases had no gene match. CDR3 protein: CASTSSSGGDYNEQFF. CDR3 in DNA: TGTGCCAGCACCTCAAGTAGCGGGGGGGATTACAATGAGCAGTTCTTC.

The CDR3 sequence: CASRPGGFQGWFSGQPQHF. The DNA for the CDR3 is TGTGCCAGCAGACCCGGAGGGTTCCAGGGATGGTTTTCGGGTCAGCCCCAGCATTTT. The chain joins TRBV2 to TRBJ1-5, with D maybe TRBD1 (5 bases). Germline V gene lookup returns CDR1 SNHLY and CDR2 FYNNEI. The CDR3 spans 19 residues. Trimming cost V 6 bases and J 6 bases, with 30 bases left between them.

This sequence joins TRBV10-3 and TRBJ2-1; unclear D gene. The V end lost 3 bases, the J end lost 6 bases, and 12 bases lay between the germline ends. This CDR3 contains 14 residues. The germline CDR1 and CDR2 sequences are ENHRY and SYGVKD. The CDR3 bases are TGTGCCATCAGTGAAGGGCAGTCTATCAATGAGCAGTTCTTC. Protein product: CAISEGQSINEQFF.

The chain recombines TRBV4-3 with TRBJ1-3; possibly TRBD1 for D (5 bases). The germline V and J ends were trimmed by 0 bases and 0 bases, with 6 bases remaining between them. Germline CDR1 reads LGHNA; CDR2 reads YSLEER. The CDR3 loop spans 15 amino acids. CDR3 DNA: TGCGCCAGCAGCCAAGATCAGGGCTCTGGAAACACCATATATTTT. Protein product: CASSQDQGSGNTIYF.

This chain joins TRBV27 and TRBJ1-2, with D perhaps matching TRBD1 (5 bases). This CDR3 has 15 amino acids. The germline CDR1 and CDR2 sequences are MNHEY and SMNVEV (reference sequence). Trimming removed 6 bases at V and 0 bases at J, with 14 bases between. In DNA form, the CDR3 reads TGTGCCAGCAGCCCAGGTCGGGGGGCTAACTATGGCTACACCTTC. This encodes CASSPGRGANYGYTF.

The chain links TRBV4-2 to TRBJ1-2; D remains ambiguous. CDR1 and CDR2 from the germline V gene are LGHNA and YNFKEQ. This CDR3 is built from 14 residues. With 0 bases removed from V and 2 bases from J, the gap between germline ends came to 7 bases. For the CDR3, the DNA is TGTGCCAGCAGCCAAGATCTGGCAAACTATGGCTACACCTTC. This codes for CASSQDLANYGYTF.